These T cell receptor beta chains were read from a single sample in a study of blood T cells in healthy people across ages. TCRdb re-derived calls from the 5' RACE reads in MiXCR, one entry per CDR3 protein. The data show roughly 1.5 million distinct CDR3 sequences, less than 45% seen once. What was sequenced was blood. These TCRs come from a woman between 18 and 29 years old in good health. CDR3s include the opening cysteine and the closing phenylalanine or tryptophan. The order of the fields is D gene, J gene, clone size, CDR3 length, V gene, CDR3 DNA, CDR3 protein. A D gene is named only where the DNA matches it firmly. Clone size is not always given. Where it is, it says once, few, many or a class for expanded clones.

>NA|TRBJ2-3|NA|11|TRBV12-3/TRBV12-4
TGTGCCAGCAGTCATTGGGATACGCAGTATTTT
CASSHWDTQYF
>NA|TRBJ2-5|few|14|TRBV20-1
TGCAGTGCTCCCTTCGGCCAGGTGAGGGAGACCCAGTACTTC
CSAPFGQVRETQYF
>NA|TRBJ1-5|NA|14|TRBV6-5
TGTGCCAGCAGTTACGGGAGGGGCAATCAGCCCCAGCATTTT
CASSYGRGNQPQHF
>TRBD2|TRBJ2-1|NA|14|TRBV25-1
TGTGCCAGCAGTTGGCGGGAGTTGTACAATGAGCAGTTCTTC
CASSWRELYNEQFF
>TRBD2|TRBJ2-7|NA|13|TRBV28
TGTGCCAGCAGTAGCGGGATAGTGCGGGAGCAGTACTTC
CASSSGIVREQYF
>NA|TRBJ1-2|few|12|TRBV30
TGTGCCTGGAGTAGTCTACCGTATGGCTACACCTTC
CAWSSLPYGYTF
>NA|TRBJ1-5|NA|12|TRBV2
TGTGCCAGCAGTGAATTCAGCGAGCCCCAGCATTTT
CASSEFSEPQHF
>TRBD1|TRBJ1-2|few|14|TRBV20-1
TGCAGTGCTAGAGATGGGACAGTAGTGTATGGCTACACCTTC
CSARDGTVVYGYTF
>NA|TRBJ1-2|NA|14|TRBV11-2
TGTGCCAGCAGCTTGCCCAGGGAGCCCTATGGCTACACCTTC
CASSLPREPYGYTF
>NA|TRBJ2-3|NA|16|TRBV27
TGTGCCAGCAGCCCTCGGACAGCCGCTAGCACAGATACGCAGTATTTT
CASSPRTAASTDTQYF
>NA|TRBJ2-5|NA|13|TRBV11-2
TGTGCCAGCAGCTCAAACCCACAGGAGACCCAGTACTTC
CASSSNPQETQYF
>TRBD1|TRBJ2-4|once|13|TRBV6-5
TGTGCCAGCAGGGCAACAGGGGAATACATTCAGTACTTC
CASRATGEYIQYF
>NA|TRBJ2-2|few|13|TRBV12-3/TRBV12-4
TGTGCCAGCAGTATCTTTAACACCGGGGAGCTGTTTTTT
CASSIFNTGELFF
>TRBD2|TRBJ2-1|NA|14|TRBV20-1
TGCAGTGCCCCTGGGGGGTCGAGCGGGACTGAGCAGTTCTTC
CSAPGGSSGTEQFF
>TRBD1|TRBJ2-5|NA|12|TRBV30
TGTGCCTGGAGGACAGGGTCCGGGGCGCAGTACTTC
CAWRTGSGAQYF
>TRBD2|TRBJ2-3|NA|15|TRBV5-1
TGCGCCAGCAGCTTGCAGCGGGGACGCACAGATACGCAGTATTTT
CASSLQRGRTDTQYF
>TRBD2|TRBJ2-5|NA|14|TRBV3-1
TGTGCCAGCGGTTGGTCGGGAGGTAAAGAGACCCAGTACTTC
CASGWSGGKETQYF